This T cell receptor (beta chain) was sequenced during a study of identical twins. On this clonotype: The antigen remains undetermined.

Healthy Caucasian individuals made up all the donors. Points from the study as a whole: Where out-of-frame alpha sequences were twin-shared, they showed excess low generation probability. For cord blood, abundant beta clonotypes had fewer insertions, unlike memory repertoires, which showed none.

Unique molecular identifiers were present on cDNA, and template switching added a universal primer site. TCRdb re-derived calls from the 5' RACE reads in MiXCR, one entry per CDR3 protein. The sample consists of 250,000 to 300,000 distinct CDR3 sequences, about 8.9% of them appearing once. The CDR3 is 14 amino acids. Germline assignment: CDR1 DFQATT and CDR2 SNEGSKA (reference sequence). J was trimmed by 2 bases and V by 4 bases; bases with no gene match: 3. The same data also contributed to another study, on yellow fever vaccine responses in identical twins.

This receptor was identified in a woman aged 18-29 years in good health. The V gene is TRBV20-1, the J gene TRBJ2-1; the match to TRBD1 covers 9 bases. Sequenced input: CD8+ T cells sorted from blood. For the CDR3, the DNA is TGCAGTGCTATGGGACAGGGCCCCTACAATGAGCAGTTCTTC. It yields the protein CSAMGQGPYNEQFF.